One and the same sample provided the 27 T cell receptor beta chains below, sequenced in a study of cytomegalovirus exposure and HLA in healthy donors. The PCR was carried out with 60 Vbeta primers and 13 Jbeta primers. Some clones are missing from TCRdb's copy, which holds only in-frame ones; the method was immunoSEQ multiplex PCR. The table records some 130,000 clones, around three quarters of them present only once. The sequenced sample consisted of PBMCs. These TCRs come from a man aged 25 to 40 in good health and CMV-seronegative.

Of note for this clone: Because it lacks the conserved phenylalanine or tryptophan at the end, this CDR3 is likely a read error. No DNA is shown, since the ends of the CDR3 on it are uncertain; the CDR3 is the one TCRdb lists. CDR3 in amino acids: CASSLSGTGPLFV. The chain links TRBV28 to TRBJ1-1; the D call TRBD1 from the table was never checked on the DNA. CDR1 and CDR2 (germline): MDHEN, SYDVKM. The CDR3 is 13 residues long, counting both termini.

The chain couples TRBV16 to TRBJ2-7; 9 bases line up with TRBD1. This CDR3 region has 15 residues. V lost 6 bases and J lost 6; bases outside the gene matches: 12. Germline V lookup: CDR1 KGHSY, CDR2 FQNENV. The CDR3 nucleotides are TGTGCCAGCAGTTACTCGGGACAGGGCCCTTCCGAGCAGTACTTC. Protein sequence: CASSYSGQGPSEQYF.

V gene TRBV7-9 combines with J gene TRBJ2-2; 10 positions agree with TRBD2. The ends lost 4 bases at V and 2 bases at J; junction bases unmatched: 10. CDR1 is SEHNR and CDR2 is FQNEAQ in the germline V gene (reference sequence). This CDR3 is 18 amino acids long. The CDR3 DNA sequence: TGTGCCAGCAGCTCCCCGGCTAGCGGGAGCCAAAACACCGGGGAGCTGTTTTTT. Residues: CASSSPASGSQNTGELFF.

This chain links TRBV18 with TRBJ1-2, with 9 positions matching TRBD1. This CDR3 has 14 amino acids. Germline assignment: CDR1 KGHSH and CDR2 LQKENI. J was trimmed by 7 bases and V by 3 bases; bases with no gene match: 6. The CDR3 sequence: CASSPLDRGAGYTF. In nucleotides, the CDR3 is TGTGCCAGCTCACCCCTAGACAGGGGGGCTGGCTACACCTTC.

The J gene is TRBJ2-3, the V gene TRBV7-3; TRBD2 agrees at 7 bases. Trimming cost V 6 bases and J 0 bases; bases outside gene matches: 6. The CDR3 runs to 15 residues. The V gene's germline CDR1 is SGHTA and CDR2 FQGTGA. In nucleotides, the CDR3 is TGTGCCAGCAGTCCTAGCGGCCTTAGCACAGATACGCAGTATTTT. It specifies CASSPSGLSTDTQYF.

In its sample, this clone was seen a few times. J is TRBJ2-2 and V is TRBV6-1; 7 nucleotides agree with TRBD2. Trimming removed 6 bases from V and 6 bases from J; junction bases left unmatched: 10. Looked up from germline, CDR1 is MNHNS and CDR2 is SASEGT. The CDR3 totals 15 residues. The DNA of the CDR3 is TGTGCCAGCAGGACTAGCAATATTGACGCCGGGGAGCTGTTTTTT. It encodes CASRTSNIDAGELFF.

The CDR3 nucleotides are TGTGCCAGCAGCTTTGAGGGGAGGGGAGGCACAGATACGCAGTATTTT. Protein sequence: CASSFEGRGGTDTQYF. The rearrangement links TRBV7-2 to TRBJ2-3; 7 positions match TRBD2. The CDR3 runs 16 residues. Germline-derived CDR1 and CDR2 are SGHTA and FQGNSA. V shed 3 bases, J shed 1 base, and the junction held 7 bases outside the gene matches.

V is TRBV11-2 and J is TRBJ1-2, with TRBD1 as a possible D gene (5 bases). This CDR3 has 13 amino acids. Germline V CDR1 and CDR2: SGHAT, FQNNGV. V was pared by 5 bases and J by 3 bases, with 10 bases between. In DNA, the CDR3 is TGTGCCAGCAGCCAAGACAGAGACTATGGCTACACCTTC. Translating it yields CASSQDRDYGYTF.

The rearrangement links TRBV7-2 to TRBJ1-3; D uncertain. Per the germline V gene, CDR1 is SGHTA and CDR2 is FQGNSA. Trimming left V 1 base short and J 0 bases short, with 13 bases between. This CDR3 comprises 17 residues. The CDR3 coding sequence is TGTGCCAGCAGCTTAGTTCCAATAAGCACCTCTGGAAACACCATATATTTT. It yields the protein CASSLVPISTSGNTIYF.

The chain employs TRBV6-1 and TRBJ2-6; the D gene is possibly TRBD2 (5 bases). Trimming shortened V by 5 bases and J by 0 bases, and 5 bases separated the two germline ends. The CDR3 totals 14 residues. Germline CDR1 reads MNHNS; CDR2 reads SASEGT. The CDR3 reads CASSRGSGANVLTF. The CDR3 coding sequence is TGTGCCAGCAGTCGGGGCTCTGGGGCCAACGTCCTGACTTTC.

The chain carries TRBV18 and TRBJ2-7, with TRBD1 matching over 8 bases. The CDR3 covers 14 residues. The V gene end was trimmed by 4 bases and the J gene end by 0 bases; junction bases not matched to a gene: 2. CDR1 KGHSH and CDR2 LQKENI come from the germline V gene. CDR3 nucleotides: TGTGCCAGCTCACGGACAGGGTACTCCTACGAGCAGTACTTC. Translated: CASSRTGYSYEQYF.

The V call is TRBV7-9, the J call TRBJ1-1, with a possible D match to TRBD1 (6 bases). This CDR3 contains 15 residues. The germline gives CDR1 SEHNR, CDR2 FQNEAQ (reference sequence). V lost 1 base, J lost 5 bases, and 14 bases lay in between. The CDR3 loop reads CASSLVGGAGTEAFF. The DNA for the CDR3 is TGTGCCAGCAGCTTAGTTGGGGGGGCTGGAACTGAAGCTTTCTTT.

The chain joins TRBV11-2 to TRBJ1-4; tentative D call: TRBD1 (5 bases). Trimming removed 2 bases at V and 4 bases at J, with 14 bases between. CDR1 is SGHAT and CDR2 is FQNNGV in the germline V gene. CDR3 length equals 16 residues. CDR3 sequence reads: CASSLSAGPFNEKLFF. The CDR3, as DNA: TGTGCCAGCAGCTTATCTGCGGGGCCGTTTAATGAAAAACTGTTTTTT.

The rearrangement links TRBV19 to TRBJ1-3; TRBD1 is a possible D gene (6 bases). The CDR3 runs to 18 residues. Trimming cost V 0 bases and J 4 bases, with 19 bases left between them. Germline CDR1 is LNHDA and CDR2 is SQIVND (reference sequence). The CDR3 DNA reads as TGTGCCAGTAGTATAGATCGGTTGAGGCAGGGGCACGGAAACACCATATATTTT. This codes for CASSIDRLRQGHGNTIYF.

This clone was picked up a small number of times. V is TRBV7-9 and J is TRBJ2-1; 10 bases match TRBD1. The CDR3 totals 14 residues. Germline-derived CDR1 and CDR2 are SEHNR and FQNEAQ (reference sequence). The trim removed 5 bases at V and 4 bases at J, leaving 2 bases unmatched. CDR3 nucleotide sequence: TGTGCCAGCAGCCGGGACAGGGGATACAATGAGCAGTTCTTC. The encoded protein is CASSRDRGYNEQFF.

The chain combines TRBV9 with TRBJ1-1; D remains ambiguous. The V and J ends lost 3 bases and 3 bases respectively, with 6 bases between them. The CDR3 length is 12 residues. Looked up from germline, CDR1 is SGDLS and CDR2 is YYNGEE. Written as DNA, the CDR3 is TGTGCCAGCAGCGCGAGCGACACTGAAGCTTTCTTT. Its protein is CASSASDTEAFF.

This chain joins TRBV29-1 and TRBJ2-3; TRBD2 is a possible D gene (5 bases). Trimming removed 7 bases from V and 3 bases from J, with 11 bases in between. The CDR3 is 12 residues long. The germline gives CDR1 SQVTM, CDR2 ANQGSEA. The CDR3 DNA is TGCAGCGCCCTAGCAGAGACAGATACGCAGTATTTT. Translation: CSALAETDTQYF.

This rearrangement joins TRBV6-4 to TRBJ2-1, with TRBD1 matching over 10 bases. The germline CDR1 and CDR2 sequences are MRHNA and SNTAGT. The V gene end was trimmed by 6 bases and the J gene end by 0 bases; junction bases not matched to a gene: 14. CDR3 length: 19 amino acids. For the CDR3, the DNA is TGTGCCAGCAGACTAACGGGACAGGGGTTGGCTAGCTCCTACAATGAGCAGTTCTTC. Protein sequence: CASRLTGQGLASSYNEQFF.

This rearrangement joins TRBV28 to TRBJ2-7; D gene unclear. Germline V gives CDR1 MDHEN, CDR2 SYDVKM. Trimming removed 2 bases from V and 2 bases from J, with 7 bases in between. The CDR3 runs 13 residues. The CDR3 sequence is CASSLQLTYEQYF. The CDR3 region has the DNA TGTGCCAGCAGTTTACAACTAACCTACGAGCAGTACTTC.

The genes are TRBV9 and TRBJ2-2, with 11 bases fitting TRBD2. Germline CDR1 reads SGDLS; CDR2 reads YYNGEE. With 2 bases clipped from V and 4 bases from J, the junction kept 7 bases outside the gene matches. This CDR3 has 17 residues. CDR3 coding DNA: TGTGCCAGCAGCGTCACTAGCGGGAGTGGGGGCACCGGGGAGCTGTTTTTT. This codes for CASSVTSGSGGTGELFF. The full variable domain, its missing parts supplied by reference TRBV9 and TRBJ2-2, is DSGVTQTPKHLITATGQRVTLRCSPRSGDLSVYWYQQSLDQGLQFLIQYYNGEERAKGNILERFSAQQFPDLHSELNLSSLELGDSALYFCASSVTSGSGGTGELFFGEGSRLTVL.

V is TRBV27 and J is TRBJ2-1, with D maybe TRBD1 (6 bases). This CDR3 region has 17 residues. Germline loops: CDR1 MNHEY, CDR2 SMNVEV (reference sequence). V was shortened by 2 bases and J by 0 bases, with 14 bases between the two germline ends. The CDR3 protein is CASSLIPDRSSYNEQFF. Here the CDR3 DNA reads TGTGCCAGCAGTTTAATCCCCGACAGGAGCTCCTACAATGAGCAGTTCTTC.

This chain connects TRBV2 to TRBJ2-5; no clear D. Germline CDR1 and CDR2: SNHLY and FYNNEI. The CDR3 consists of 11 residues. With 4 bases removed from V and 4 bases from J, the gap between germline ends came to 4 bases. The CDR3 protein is CASSGVETQYF. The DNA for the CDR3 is TGTGCCAGCAGTGGAGTAGAGACCCAGTACTTC. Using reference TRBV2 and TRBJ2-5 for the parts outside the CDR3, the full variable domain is EPEVTQTPSHQVTQMGQEVILRCVPISNHLYFYWYRQILGQKVEFLVSFYNNEISEKSEIFDDQFSVERPDGSNFTLKIRSTKLEDSAMYFCASSGVETQYFGPGTRLLVL.

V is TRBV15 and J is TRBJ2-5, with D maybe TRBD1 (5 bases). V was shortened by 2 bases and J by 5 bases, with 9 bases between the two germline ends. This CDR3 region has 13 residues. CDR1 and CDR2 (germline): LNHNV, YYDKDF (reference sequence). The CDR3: CATSRQGRETQYF. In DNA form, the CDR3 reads TGTGCCACCAGCAGACAGGGTCGGGAGACCCAGTACTTC.

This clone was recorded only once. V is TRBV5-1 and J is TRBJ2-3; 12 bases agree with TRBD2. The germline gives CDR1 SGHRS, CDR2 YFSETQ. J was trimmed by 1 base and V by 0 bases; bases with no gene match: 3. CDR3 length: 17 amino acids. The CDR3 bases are TGCGCCAGCAGCTTGGGCCCTAGCGGGAGGGGCACAGATACGCAGTATTTT. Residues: CASSLGPSGRGTDTQYF.

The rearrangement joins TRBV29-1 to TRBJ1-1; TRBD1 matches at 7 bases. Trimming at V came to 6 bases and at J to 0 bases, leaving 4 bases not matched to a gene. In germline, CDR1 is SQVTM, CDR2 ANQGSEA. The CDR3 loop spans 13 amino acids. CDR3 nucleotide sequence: TGCAGCGTAATGGGACAGCTGAACACTGAAGCTTTCTTT. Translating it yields CSVMGQLNTEAFF.

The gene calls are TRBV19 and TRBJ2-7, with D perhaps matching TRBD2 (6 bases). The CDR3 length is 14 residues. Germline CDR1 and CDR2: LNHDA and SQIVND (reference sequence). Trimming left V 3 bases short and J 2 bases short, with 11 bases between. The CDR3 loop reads CASSMGRGPYEQYF. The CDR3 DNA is TGTGCCAGTAGTATGGGGCGGGGTCCCTACGAGCAGTACTTC.

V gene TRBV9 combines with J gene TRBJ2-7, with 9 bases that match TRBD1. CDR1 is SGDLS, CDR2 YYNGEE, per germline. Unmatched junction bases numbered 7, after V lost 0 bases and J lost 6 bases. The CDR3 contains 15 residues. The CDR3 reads CASSVAGTGWVEQYF. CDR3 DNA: TGTGCCAGCAGCGTAGCTGGGACAGGGTGGGTCGAGCAGTACTTC.